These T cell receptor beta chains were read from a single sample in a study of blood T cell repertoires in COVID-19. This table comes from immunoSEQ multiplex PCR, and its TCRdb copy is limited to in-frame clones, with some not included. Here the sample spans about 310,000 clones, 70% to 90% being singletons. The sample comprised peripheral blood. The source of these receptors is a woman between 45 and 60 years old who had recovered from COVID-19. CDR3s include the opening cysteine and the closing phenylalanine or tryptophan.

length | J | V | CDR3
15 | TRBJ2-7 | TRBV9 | CASSVAAGPSYEQYF
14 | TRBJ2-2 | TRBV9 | CASTPTPGAGELFF
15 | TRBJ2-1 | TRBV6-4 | CASSVFAGGPGEQFF
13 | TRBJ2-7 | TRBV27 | CASSFGVAYEQYF
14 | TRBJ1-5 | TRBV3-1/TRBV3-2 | CASSQAGGGQPQHF
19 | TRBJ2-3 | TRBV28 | CASSPDRFTSQLLPDTQYF
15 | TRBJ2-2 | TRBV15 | CATSRGGQGAGELFF
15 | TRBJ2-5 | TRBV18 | CASSPSQWSEETQYF
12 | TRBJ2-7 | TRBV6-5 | CASKRGLLEQYF
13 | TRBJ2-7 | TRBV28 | CASRRTSAFEQYF
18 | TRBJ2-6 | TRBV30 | CAWSATGTGLTGANVLTF
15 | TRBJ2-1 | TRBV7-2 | CASSPRRATYNEQFF
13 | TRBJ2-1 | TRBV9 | CASSVTVTNEQFF
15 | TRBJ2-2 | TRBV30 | CAWSVLGISTGELFF
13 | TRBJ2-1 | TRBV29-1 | CSVAGLAGGEQFF
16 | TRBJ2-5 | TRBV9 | CASSTRMGQAEETQYF
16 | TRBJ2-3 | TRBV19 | CASRTGLAGVTDTQYF
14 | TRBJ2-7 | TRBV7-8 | CASSLYDSSYEQYF